The sequence of this T cell receptor (beta chain) was determined in a study of Ad26.COV2.S vaccination and SARS-CoV-2 variants. The treatment is: about 20 received Ad26.COV2.S at low or high dose, single or two shots; 5 received placebo; per-sample allocation not given. Sampling was performed 63 days after the first vaccine or placebo injection. CDR3 length: 13 residues. Germline lookup yields CDR1 SGHTA and CDR2 FQGNSA. Between the trimmed V and J ends, which lost 0 bases and 4 bases, there was a span of 5 bases. TCRdb keeps only in-frame clones here, not all; method: immunoSEQ multiplex PCR. The table lists roughly 400,000 clones, around 92% of them singletons.

Sequenced here: peripheral blood, sampled in a trial of Ad26.COV2.S vaccine versus placebo. The clonotype originates from a person aged 18-65 years who received the Ad26.COV2.S COVID-19 vaccine or a placebo. The J gene is TRBJ2-3, the V gene TRBV7-2; D is uncertain. The CDR3 loop is CASSLAFSDTQYF. The CDR3 nucleotides read TGTGCCAGCAGCTTAGCCTTTTCAGATACGCAGTATTTT.